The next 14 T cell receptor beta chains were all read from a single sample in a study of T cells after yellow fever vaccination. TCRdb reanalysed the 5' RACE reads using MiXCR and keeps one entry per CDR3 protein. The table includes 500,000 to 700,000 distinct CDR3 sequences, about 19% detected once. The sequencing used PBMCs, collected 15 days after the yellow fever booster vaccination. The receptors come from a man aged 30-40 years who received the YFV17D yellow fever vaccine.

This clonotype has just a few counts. The CDR3 bases are TGTGCCAGCATAAGGGTGGCGGGACTTAGCAGCAGGGATGAGCAGTTCTTC. The encoded protein is CASIRVAGLSSRDEQFF. The genes are TRBV7-2 and TRBJ2-1, with D perhaps TRBD2 (6 bases). The germline V gene has CDR1 SGHTA and CDR2 FQGNSA. The CDR3 totals 17 residues. Deletions cut 7 bases from V and 8 bases from J, with 27 bases between.

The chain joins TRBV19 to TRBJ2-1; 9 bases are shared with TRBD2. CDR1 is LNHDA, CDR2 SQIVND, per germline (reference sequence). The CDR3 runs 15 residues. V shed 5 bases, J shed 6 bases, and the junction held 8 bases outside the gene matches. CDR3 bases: TGTGCCAGTAGTCGACTAGCGGAAATAGTCAATGAGCAGTTCTTC. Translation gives CASSRLAEIVNEQFF.

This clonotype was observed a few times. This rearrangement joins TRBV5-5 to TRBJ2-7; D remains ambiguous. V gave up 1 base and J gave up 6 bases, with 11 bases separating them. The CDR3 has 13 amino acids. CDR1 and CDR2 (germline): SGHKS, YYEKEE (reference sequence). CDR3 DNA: TGTGCCAGCAGCTTGTATCTCAAGGGCGAGCAGTACTTC. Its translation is CASSLYLKGEQYF.

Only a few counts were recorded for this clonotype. DNA for the CDR3: TGCAGTGCTACCATAGCGGGAGTTTCCTACAATGAGCAGTTCTTC. This gives the protein CSATIAGVSYNEQFF. This chain connects TRBV20-1 to TRBJ2-1, with 9 bases identical to TRBD2. Germline CDR1 is DFQATT and CDR2 is SNEGSKA (reference sequence). The CDR3 sequence is 15 residues long. V lost 4 bases and J lost 1; bases outside the gene matches: 5.

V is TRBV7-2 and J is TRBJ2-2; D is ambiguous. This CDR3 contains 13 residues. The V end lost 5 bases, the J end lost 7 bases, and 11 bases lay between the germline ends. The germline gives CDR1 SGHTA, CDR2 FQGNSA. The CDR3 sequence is CASSPRAFGELFF. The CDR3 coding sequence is TGTGCCAGCAGCCCTAGGGCGTTCGGGGAGCTGTTTTTT.

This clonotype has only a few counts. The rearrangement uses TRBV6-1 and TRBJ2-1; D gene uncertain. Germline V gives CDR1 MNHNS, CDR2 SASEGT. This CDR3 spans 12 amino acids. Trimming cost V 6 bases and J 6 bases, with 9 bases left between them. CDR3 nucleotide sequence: TGTGCCAGCAGGAGCGCCGTCAATGAGCAGTTCTTC. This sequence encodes CASRSAVNEQFF.

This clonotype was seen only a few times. The CDR3 protein is CASSQLRGEETQYF. Written as DNA, the CDR3 is TGTGCCAGCAGCCAGCTCCGGGGGGAAGAGACCCAGTACTTC. The chain is built from TRBV11-1 and TRBJ2-5, with 7 bases matching TRBD2. Trimming took 5 bases from V and 3 from J; bases not matched to a gene: 6. Germline CDR1 is SGHAT and CDR2 is FQDESV (reference sequence). The CDR3 extends over 14 amino acids. The full variable domain, completed using reference TRBV11-1 and TRBJ2-5, is EAEVAQSPRYKITEKSQAVAFWCDPISGHATLYWYRQILGQGPELLVQFQDESVVDDSQLPKDRFSAERLKGVDSTLKIQPAELGDSAMYLCASSQLRGEETQYFGPGTRLLVL.

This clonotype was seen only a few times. The CDR3 DNA is TGTGCCATCAGTGAGGGGTCCGCTAGCACAGATACGCAGTATTTT. Its protein is CAISEGSASTDTQYF. The chain carries TRBV10-3 and TRBJ2-3; no definite D call. This CDR3 comprises 15 residues. Germline values: CDR1 ENHRY, CDR2 SYGVKD. Trimming left V 2 bases short and J 0 bases short, with 9 bases between.

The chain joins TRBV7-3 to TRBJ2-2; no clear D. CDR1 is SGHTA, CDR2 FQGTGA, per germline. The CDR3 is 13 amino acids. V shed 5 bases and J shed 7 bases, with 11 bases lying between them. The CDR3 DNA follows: TGTGCCAGCAGCCACTCTATCGGCGGGGAGCTGTTTTTT. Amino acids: CASSHSIGGELFF.

As DNA, the CDR3 is TGCGCCAGCAGACCTACAGGGTTTGAAAAACTGTTTTTT. The encoded protein is CASRPTGFEKLFF. J is TRBJ1-4 and V is TRBV10-2; D is possibly TRBD1 (6 bases). Germline V gene sequence: CDR1 WSHSY, CDR2 SAAADI. The CDR3 is 13 amino acids. V lost 6 bases and J lost 7, with 12 bases in between.

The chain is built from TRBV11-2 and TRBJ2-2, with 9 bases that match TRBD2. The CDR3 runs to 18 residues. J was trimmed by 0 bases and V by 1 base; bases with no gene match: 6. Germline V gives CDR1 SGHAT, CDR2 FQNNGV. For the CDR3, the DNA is TGTGCCAGCAGCTTAGGACCTCTAGCGGGAACGAACACCGGGGAGCTGTTTTTT. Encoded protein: CASSLGPLAGTNTGELFF.

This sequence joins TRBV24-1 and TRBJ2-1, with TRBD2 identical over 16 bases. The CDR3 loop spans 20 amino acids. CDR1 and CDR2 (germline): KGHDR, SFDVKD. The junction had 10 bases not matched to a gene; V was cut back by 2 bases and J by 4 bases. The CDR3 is CATSDWAEGLAGGEYNEQFF. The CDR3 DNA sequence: TGTGCCACCAGTGATTGGGCCGAGGGACTAGCGGGAGGGGAATACAATGAGCAGTTCTTC.

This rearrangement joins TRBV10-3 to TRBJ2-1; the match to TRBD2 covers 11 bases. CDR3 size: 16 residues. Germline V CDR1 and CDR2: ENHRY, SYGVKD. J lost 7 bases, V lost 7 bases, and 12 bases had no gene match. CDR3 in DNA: TGTGCCATCAAGAACCGTGGCGGACTAGCGGGTAATGAGCAGTTCTTC. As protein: CAIKNRGGLAGNEQFF.

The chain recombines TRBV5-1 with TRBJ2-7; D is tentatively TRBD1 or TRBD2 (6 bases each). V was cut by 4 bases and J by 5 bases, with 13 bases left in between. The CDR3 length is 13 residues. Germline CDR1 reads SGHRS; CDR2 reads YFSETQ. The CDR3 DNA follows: TGCGCCAGCAGCCGGGACTCAGGGGACGAGCAGTACTTC. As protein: CASSRDSGDEQYF.